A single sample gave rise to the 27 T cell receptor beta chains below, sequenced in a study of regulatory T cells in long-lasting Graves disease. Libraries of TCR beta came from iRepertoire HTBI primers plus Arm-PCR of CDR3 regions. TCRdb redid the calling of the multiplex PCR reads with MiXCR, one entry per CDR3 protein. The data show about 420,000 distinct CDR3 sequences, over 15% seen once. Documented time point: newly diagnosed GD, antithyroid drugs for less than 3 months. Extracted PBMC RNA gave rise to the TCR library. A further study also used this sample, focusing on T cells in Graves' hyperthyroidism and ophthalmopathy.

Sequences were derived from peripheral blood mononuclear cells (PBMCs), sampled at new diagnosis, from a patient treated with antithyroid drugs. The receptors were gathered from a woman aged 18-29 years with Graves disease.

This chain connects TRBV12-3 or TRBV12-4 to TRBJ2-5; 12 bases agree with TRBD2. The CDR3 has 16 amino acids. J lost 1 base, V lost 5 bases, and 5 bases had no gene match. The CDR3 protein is CASSRLAGEPQETQYF. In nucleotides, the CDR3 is TGTGCCAGCAGTCGACTAGCGGGAGAGCCCCAAGAGACCCAGTACTTC.

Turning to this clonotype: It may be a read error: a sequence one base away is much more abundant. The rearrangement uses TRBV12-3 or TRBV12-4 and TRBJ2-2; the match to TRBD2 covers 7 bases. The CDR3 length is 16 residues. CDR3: CASSFGIAGVTGELLF. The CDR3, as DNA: TGTGCCAGCAGTTTCGGGATAGCGGGTGTCACCGGGGAGCTGCTTTTT.

The chain's CDR3 is CATSRVPNEKLFF. The CDR3 nucleotides are TGTGCCACCAGCAGAGTCCCTAATGAAAAACTGTTTTTT. The genes are TRBV15 and TRBJ1-4, with unresolved D. CDR1 is LNHNV, CDR2 YYDKDF, per germline (reference sequence). The V end lost 1 base, the J end lost 3 bases, and 3 bases lay between the germline ends. The CDR3 is 13 residues long.

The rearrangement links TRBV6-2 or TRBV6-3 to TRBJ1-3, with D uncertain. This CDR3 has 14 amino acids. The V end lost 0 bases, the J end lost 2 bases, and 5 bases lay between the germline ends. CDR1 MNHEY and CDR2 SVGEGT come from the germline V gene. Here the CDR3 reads CASSYSQTGNTIYF. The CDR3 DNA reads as TGTGCCAGCAGTTACTCGCAGACTGGAAACACCATATATTTT.

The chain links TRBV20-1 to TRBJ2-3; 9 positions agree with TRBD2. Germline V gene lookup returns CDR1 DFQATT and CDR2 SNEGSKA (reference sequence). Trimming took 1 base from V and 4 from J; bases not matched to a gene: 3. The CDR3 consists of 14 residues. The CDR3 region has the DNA TGCAGTGCTAGAGGAATAGCGGGGGCAGATACGCAGTATTTT. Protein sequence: CSARGIAGADTQYF.

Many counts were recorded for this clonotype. Written as DNA, the CDR3 is TGTGCCAGCAGCTACCCGAGACAGGGTGCGCCCTACGAGCAGTACTTC. This codes for CASSYPRQGAPYEQYF. The J gene is TRBJ2-7, the V gene TRBV7-8, with 7 bases fitting TRBD1. V gave up 4 bases and J gave up 2 bases; unmatched junction bases: 11. Looked up from germline, CDR1 is SGHVS and CDR2 is FQNEAQ. This CDR3 spans 16 amino acids.

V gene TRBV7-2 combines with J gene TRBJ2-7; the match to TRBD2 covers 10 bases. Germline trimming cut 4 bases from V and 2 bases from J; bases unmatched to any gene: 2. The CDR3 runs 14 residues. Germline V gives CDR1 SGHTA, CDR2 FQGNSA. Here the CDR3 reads CASSSSGSPYEQYF. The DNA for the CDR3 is TGTGCCAGCAGCTCTAGCGGGAGTCCCTACGAGCAGTACTTC.

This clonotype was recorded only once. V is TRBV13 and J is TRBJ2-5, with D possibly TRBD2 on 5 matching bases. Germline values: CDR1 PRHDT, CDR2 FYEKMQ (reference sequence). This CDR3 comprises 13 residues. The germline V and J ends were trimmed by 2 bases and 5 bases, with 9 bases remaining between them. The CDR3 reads CASSLQRGETQYF. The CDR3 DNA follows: TGTGCCAGCAGCTTACAGCGAGGGGAGACCCAGTACTTC. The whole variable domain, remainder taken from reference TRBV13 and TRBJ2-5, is AAGVIQSPRHLIKEKRETATLKCYPIPRHDTVYWYQQGPGQDPQFLISFYEKMQSDKGSIPDRFSAQQFSDYHSELNMSSLELGDSALYFCASSLQRGETQYFGPGTRLLVL.

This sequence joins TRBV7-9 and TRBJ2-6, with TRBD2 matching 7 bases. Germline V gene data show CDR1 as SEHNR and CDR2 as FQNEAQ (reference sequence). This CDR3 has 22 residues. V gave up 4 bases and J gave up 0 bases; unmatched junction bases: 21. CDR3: CASSSSYPSGSGGSSGANVLTF. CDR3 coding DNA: TGTGCCAGCAGCTCAAGCTACCCCTCGGGGAGCGGCGGGAGCTCTGGGGCCAACGTCCTGACTTTC.

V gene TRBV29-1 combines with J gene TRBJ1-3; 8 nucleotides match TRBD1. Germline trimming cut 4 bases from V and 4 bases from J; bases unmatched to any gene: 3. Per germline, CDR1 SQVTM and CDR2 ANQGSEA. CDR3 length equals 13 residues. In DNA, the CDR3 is TGCAGCGTTGCCGGGACAGGAGGAAACACCATATATTTT. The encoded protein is CSVAGTGGNTIYF.

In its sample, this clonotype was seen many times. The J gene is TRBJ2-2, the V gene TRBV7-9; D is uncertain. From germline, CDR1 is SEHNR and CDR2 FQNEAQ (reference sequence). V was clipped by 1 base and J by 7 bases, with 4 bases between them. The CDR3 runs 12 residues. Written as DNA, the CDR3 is TGTGCCAGCAGCTTAGGATTCGGGGAGCTGTTTTTT. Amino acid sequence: CASSLGFGELFF.

CDR3 protein: CASSSRDTSYEQYF. The CDR3 coding sequence is TGTGCCAGCAGCTCCCGGGACACTTCCTACGAGCAGTACTTC. The chain employs TRBV7-9 and TRBJ2-7, with D possibly being TRBD1 (6 bases). The germline V gene has CDR1 SEHNR and CDR2 FQNEAQ (reference sequence). This CDR3 is built from 14 residues. Trimming removed 4 bases from V and 1 base from J, with 11 bases in between.

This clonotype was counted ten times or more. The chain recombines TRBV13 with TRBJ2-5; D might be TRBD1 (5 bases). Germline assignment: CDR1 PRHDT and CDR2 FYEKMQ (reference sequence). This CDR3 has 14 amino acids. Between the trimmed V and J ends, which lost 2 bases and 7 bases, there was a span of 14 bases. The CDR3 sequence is CASSLMVYTGTQYF. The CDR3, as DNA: TGTGCCAGCAGCTTAATGGTCTATACAGGGACCCAGTACTTC.

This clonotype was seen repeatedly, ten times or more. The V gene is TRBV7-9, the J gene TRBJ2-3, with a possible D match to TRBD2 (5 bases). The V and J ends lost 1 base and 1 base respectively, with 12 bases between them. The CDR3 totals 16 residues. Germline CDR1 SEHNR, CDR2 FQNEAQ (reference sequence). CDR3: CASSLVGRGGTDTQYF. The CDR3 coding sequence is TGTGCCAGCAGCTTAGTAGGCCGGGGAGGCACAGATACGCAGTATTTT.

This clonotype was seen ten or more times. DNA of the CDR3: TGTGCCAGCAGGGTTCGAGGGGAATCACCCCTCCACTTT. As protein: CASRVRGESPLHF. The rearrangement joins TRBV2 to TRBJ1-6, with TRBD1 as a possible D gene (5 bases). The CDR3 spans 13 residues. Germline V gene sequence: CDR1 SNHLY, CDR2 FYNNEI. With 6 bases removed from V and 10 bases from J, the gap between germline ends came to 13 bases.

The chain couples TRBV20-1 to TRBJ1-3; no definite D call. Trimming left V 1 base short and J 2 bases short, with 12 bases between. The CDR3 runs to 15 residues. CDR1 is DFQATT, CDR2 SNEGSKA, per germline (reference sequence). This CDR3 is CSARVADFPGNTIYF. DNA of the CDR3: TGCAGTGCTAGAGTCGCGGATTTCCCTGGAAACACCATATATTTT.

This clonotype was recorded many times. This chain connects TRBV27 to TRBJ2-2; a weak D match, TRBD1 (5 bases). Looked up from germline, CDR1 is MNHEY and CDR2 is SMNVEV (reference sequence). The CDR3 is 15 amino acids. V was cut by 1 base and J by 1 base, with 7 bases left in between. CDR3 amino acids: CASSLFTGNTGELFF. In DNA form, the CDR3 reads TGTGCCAGCAGTTTATTTACAGGGAACACCGGGGAGCTGTTTTTT.

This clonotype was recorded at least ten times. CDR3 in DNA: TGTGCCAGCAGTTTGGATAGTTACTCAGATACGCAGTATTTT. The encoded protein is CASSLDSYSDTQYF. The chain uses TRBV12-3 or TRBV12-4 and TRBJ2-3; D not certain. This CDR3 region has 14 residues. Deletions cut 3 bases from V and 4 bases from J, with 11 bases between.

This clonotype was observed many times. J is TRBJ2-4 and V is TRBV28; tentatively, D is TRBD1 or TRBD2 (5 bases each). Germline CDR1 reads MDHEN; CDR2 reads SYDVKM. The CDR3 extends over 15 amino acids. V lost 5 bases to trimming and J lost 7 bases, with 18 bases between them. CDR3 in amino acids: CASSKTGTRGNIQYF. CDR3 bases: TGTGCCAGCAGTAAAACCGGGACGAGAGGGAACATTCAGTACTTC.

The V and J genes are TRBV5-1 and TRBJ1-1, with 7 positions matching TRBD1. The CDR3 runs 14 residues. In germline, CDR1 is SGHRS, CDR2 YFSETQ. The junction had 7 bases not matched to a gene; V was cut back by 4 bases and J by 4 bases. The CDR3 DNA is TGCGCCAGCAGCGCAGACAGGGCTTTCACTGAAGCTTTCTTT. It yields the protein CASSADRAFTEAFF. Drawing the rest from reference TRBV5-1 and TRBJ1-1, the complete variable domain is KAGVTQTPRYLIKTRGQQVTLSCSPISGHRSVSWYQQTPGQGLQFLFEYFSETQRNKGNFPGRFSGRQFSNSRSEMNVSTLELGDSALYLCASSADRAFTEAFFGQGTRLTVV.

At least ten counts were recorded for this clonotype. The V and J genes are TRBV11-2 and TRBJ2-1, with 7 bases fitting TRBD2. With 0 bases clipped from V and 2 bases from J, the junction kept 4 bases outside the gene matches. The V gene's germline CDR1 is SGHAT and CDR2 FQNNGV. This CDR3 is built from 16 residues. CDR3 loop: CASSLEAGVAYNEQFF. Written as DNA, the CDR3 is TGTGCCAGCAGCTTAGAGGCGGGAGTCGCCTACAATGAGCAGTTCTTC.

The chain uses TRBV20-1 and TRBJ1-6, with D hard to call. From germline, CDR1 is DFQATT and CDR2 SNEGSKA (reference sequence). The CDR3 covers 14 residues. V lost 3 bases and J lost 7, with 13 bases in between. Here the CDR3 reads CSASLLEENSPLHF. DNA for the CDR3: TGCAGTGCTAGCCTCCTTGAGGAAAATTCACCCCTCCACTTT.

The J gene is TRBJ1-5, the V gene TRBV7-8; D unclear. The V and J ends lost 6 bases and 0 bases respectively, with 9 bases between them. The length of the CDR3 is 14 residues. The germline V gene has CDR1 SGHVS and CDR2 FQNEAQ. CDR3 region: CASSGDHSNQPQHF. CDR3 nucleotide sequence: TGTGCCAGCAGTGGAGACCATAGCAATCAGCCCCAGCATTTT.

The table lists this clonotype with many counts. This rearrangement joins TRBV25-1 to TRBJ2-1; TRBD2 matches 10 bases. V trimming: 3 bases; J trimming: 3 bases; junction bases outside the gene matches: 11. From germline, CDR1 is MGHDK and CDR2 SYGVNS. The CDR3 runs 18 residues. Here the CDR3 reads CASSDPSPAGGYYNEQFF. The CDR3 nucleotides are TGTGCCAGCAGTGACCCTTCACCAGCGGGAGGGTACTACAATGAGCAGTTCTTC.

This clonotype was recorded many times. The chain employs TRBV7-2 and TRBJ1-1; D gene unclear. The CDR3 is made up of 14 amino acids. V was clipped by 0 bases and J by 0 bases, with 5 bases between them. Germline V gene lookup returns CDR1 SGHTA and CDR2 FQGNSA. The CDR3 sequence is CASSLAPVNTEAFF. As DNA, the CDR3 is TGTGCCAGCAGCTTAGCGCCGGTGAACACTGAAGCTTTCTTT.

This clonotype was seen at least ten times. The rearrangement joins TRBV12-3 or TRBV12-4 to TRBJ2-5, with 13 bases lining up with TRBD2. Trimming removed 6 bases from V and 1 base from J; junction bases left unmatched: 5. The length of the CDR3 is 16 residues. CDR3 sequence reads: CASSTGLAGAQETQYF. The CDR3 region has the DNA TGTGCCAGCAGCACTGGACTAGCGGGAGCCCAAGAGACCCAGTACTTC.

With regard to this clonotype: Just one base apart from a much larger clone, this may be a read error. DNA of the CDR3: TGCAGTGCTAGAGATCCCACCCCCTCGGGATACAATGAGCAGTTCTTC. Its protein is CSARDPTPSGYNEQFF. The rearrangement joins TRBV20-1 to TRBJ2-1, with D maybe TRBD2 (5 bases). Germline V gene lookup returns CDR1 DFQATT and CDR2 SNEGSKA (reference sequence). The CDR3 has 16 amino acids. V lost 0 bases to trimming and J lost 4 bases, with 16 bases between them.